Listed here are 6 T cell receptor beta chains from one sample, sequenced in a study of high-grade serous ovarian cancer treatment subgroups. Tumor tissue was taken before any definitive surgery or chemotherapy was given. Here immunoSEQ multiplex PCR was the method, and the copy in TCRdb shows in-frame clones only, minus some. The data show about 18,000 clones, around 75% seen once. The sample was tumor tissue. These receptors were obtained from a human donor with high-grade serous ovarian cancer.

V and J are TRBV4-3 and TRBJ1-5; weak D call: TRBD1 (6 bases). CDR3 length equals 16 residues. Germline V CDR1 and CDR2: LGHNA, YSLEER. Deletions cut 0 bases from V and 7 bases from J, with 16 bases between. CDR3: CASSQDRDGGGQPQHF. In DNA form, the CDR3 reads TGCGCCAGCAGCCAAGATAGGGACGGAGGGGGACAGCCCCAGCATTTT.

In this sample, this clone turned up a few times. The chain employs TRBV2 and TRBJ1-4; D gene unclear. This CDR3 is 13 amino acids long. Trimming left V 1 base short and J 8 bases short, with 8 bases between. The germline gives CDR1 SNHLY, CDR2 FYNNEI. The DNA of the CDR3 is TGTGCCAGCAGTGAAGAGGGCGAGGAAAAACTGTTTTTT. Protein product: CASSEEGEEKLFF.

The chain couples TRBV27 to TRBJ2-7; 10 positions agree with TRBD2. The germline V gene has CDR1 MNHEY and CDR2 SMNVEV (reference sequence). The CDR3 has 15 residues. The ends lost 4 bases at V and 4 bases at J; junction bases unmatched: 7. The CDR3 DNA is TGTGCCAGCAGTTCCCTCGGACTAGCGGCTTACGAGCAGTACTTC. It translates to CASSSLGLAAYEQYF.

This chain links TRBV7-2 with TRBJ1-5; 7 bases match TRBD1. Germline assignment: CDR1 SGHTA and CDR2 FQGNSA. V dropped 4 bases and J dropped 7; count of bases not matched to a gene: 4. The CDR3 extends over 13 amino acids. In DNA form, the CDR3 reads TGTGCCAGCAGCTCCGACAGGGAACAGCCCCAGCATTTT. Protein product: CASSSDREQPQHF.

CDR3 region: CASSLSGPRGDEQYF. CDR3 bases: TGTGCCAGCAGCTTAAGCGGGCCGCGCGGCGACGAGCAGTACTTC. The chain carries TRBV7-2 and TRBJ2-7; tentative D call: TRBD2 (6 bases). The CDR3 sequence is 15 residues long. The V end was cut by 2 bases, the J end by 5 bases, with 16 bases between. CDR1 and CDR2 (germline): SGHTA, FQGNSA.

The rearrangement uses TRBV7-2 and TRBJ2-7; 10 bases match TRBD1. CDR1 and CDR2 (germline): SGHTA, FQGNSA. The CDR3 sequence is 15 residues long. The J segment lost 1 base and the V segment lost 3 bases, leaving 3 bases of the junction unmatched. CDR3 residues: CASSFWGQGSYEQYF. For the CDR3, the DNA is TGTGCCAGCAGCTTTTGGGGACAGGGGTCCTACGAGCAGTACTTC.